The 11 T cell receptor beta chains below all came from one sample that was sequenced in a study of cytomegalovirus exposure and HLA in healthy donors. PCR amplification relied on 60 Vbeta primers (plus 13 Jbeta primers). Profiled with immunoSEQ multiplex PCR; TCRdb holds only in-frame clones, not every one. The table has roughly 80,000 clones, approximately 67% seen once; the top ten hold 4.4%. Sequencing used PBMCs. These TCRs come from a male donor in good health and CMV-seropositive.

The chain joins TRBV28 to TRBJ2-4, with 13 bases matching TRBD2. After removal of 1 base from V and 8 bases from J, the junction contained 11 bases not matched to a gene. Germline V gene sequence: CDR1 MDHEN, CDR2 SYDVKM. The CDR3 covers 18 residues. The CDR3 loop is CASSLSLAGGPMFYIQYF. CDR3 in DNA: TGTGCCAGCAGTTTATCACTAGCGGGGGGGCCGATGTTCTACATTCAGTACTTC.

V and J are TRBV30 and TRBJ1-2; possibly TRBD1 for D (5 bases). The length of the CDR3 is 12 residues. Per germline, CDR1 GTSNPN and CDR2 SVGIG (reference sequence). V lost 2 bases to trimming and J lost 4 bases, with 8 bases between them. The CDR3 protein is CAWSMGGYGYTF. DNA of the CDR3: TGTGCCTGGAGTATGGGGGGCTATGGCTACACCTTC.

In this sample, this clone turned up once. V usage is TRBV7-3 and J usage is TRBJ1-1, with D maybe TRBD1 (6 bases). The CDR3 contains 17 residues. Germline CDR1 is SGHTA and CDR2 is FQGTGA. Between the trimmed V and J ends, which lost 7 bases and 1 base, there was a span of 22 bases. The CDR3 here is CASTNYPRGRTNTEAFF. CDR3 bases: TGTGCCAGCACCAATTACCCGAGGGGGAGAACGAACACTGAAGCTTTCTTT. The whole variable domain, remainder taken from reference TRBV7-3 and TRBJ1-1, is GAGVSQTPSNKVTEKGKYVELRCDPISGHTALYWYRQSLGQGPEFLIYFQGTGAADDSGLPNDRFFAVRPEGSVSTLKIQRTERGDSAVYLCASTNYPRGRTNTEAFFGQGTRLTVV.

The rearrangement uses TRBV28 and TRBJ1-2; 8 bases fit TRBD1. V was clipped by 9 bases and J by 3 bases; unmatched bases: 6. The length of the CDR3 is 13 residues. Germline lookup yields CDR1 MDHEN and CDR2 SYDVKM. The CDR3 sequence is CASLQGADYGYTF. For the CDR3, the DNA is TGTGCCAGTCTTCAGGGGGCGGACTATGGCTACACCTTC.

The rearrangement links TRBV5-6 to TRBJ1-6; D is possibly TRBD1 (5 bases). Germline-derived CDR1 and CDR2 are SGHDT and YYEEEE. The V and J ends lost 4 bases and 10 bases respectively, with 18 bases between them. The CDR3 sequence is 15 residues long. The CDR3 sequence: CASSLMGQGGSPLHF. In nucleotides, the CDR3 is TGTGCCAGCAGCCTCATGGGCCAGGGAGGATCACCCCTCCACTTT.

In DNA, the CDR3 is TGTGCCATCAGTGAGGGGGCGGGGGAAGCTTTCTTT. Its protein product is CAISEGAGEAFF. J is TRBJ1-1 and V is TRBV10-3; D is possibly TRBD1 (5 bases). Per the germline V gene, CDR1 is ENHRY and CDR2 is SYGVKD. V was trimmed by 2 bases and J by 8 bases, leaving 9 bases between them. The CDR3 loop spans 12 amino acids.

J is TRBJ2-7 and V is TRBV27, with 8 bases fitting TRBD1. This CDR3 has 14 amino acids. With 7 bases clipped from V and 5 bases from J, the junction kept 10 bases outside the gene matches. From germline, CDR1 is MNHEY and CDR2 SMNVEV (reference sequence). CDR3 amino acids: CASKRAGGMNEQYF. DNA for the CDR3: TGTGCCAGCAAGCGTGCAGGGGGCATGAACGAGCAGTACTTC.

This clone has more than one count but fewer than ten. The chain couples TRBV4-2 to TRBJ2-5, with 15 bases fitting TRBD2. J gave up 1 base and V 1 base, and 4 bases lay outside the gene matches. The CDR3 contains 18 residues. Per the germline V gene, CDR1 is LGHNA and CDR2 is YNFKEQ. The CDR3: CASSQVGTSGGLQETQYF. CDR3 sequence (DNA): TGTGCCAGCAGCCAAGTTGGGACTAGCGGGGGGCTCCAAGAGACCCAGTACTTC.

This sequence joins TRBV28 and TRBJ1-1; tentative D call: TRBD1 (5 bases). From germline, CDR1 is MDHEN and CDR2 SYDVKM. V was clipped by 6 bases and J by 4 bases, with 12 bases between them. CDR3 length: 13 residues. This CDR3 is CASSGGGATEAFF. As DNA, the CDR3 is TGTGCCAGCAGCGGGGGAGGGGCCACTGAAGCTTTCTTT.

The chain carries TRBV7-8 and TRBJ2-7; D perhaps matches TRBD1 (6 bases). The CDR3 totals 14 residues. Germline values: CDR1 SGHVS, CDR2 FQNEAQ. Trimming took 7 bases from V and 0 from J, leaving 13 bases between them. This CDR3 reads CASTLEDSSYEQYF. The CDR3 DNA reads TGTGCCAGCACCCTAGAGGACAGCTCCTACGAGCAGTACTTC.

The chain combines TRBV15 with TRBJ2-2, with D perhaps TRBD1 (6 bases). V lost 4 bases, J lost 1 base, and 16 bases lay in between. Germline V gives CDR1 LNHNV, CDR2 YYDKDF (reference sequence). The length of the CDR3 is 17 residues. The chain's CDR3 is CATSTTAKGQNTGELFF. In DNA, the CDR3 is TGTGCCACCAGCACCACGGCAAAGGGACAGAACACCGGGGAGCTGTTTTTT.